The 10 T cell receptor beta chains reported below all come from one sample, sequenced in a study of T-cell reconstitution after alpha-beta-depleted transplantation in children (dated by TCRdb to about 2016). The method was PCR. TCRdb lists the instrument as Illumina HiSeq 2500. TCR libraries were prepared with molecular barcoding, using unique molecular identifiers to normalize TCRbeta repertoire quantification. Through fastp at Q25 and MiXCR, TCRdb rebuilt clones from the public reads, retaining in-frame beta chains. Identical CDR3 protein sequences are pooled into one entry, listed with their most common genes and DNA. Recorded for this sample are over 400,000 distinct CDR3 sequences; 43% of them occurred a single time. The biggest ten clones account for 27% of the sample. The sample's treatment or condition label is to be understood as: allogeneic hematopoietic cell transplantation with graft depleted of TCRalphabeta T cells and CD19 B cells.

Sequencing used PBMCs, obtained before TCRalphabeta/CD19-depleted stem cell transplant. The receptors shown here come from a girl aged 2 to 10 with aplastic anemia, due to receive a stem cell transplant.

V usage is TRBV5-1 and J usage is TRBJ1-1; a weak D match, TRBD1 (5 bases). The ends were cut back, 4 bases at V and 0 bases at J, with 10 bases in the middle. The CDR3 sequence is 14 residues long. CDR1 and CDR2 from the germline V gene are SGHRS and YFSETQ. The CDR3 nucleotides read TGCGCCAGCAGCCCTGGGGGGTTGAACACTGAAGCTTTCTTT. Translated: CASSPGGLNTEAFF.

This clonotype showed up many times. This chain joins TRBV27 and TRBJ1-1; no clear D. The CDR3 loop spans 15 amino acids. Trimming took off 7 bases at V and 3 bases at J, with 18 bases between the two ends. Germline lookup yields CDR1 MNHEY and CDR2 SMNVEV (reference sequence). The CDR3 loop reads CASNPGRGLYTEAFF. CDR3 in DNA: TGTGCCAGCAACCCCGGAAGAGGGTTGTACACTGAAGCTTTCTTT.

The rearrangement joins TRBV4-2 to TRBJ2-5; unclear D gene. This CDR3 contains 16 residues. Germline V gene data show CDR1 as LGHNA and CDR2 as YNFKEQ. V dropped 5 bases and J dropped 3 bases, with 19 bases sitting between them. The CDR3 loop is CASSKRPAREEETQYF. CDR3 bases: TGTGCCAGCAGCAAAAGACCAGCACGAGAAGAAGAGACCCAGTACTTC.

The chain joins TRBV30 to TRBJ2-3; D unresolved. This CDR3 is built from 15 residues. V lost 2 bases to trimming and J lost 1 base, with 13 bases between them. The germline V gene encodes CDR1 GTSNPN and CDR2 SVGIG (reference sequence). The CDR3 DNA is TGTGCCTGGAGTCTCCTCACGAGTCGCACAGATACGCAGTATTTT. Translation: CAWSLLTSRTDTQYF.

This chain uses TRBV4-1 with TRBJ2-2; 8 positions match TRBD1. CDR1 MGHRA and CDR2 YSYEKL come from the germline V gene. The CDR3 spans 17 residues. V gave up 0 bases and J gave up 1 base; unmatched junction bases: 4. CDR3 coding DNA: TGCGCCAGCAGCCAAGACAGGGGGCAGGGGAACACCGGGGAGCTGTTTTTT. It codes for CASSQDRGQGNTGELFF.

CDR3 residues: CSAQLAGLYEQYF. In nucleotides, the CDR3 is TGCAGTGCTCAACTAGCGGGGCTCTACGAGCAGTACTTC. This chain joins TRBV20-1 and TRBJ2-7, with 10 nucleotides matching TRBD2. CDR3 length: 13 residues. Germline lookup yields CDR1 DFQATT and CDR2 SNEGSKA (reference sequence). Trimming took 5 bases from V and 3 from J; bases not matched to a gene: 4.

This clonotype was recorded a few times. The V and J genes are TRBV6-5 and TRBJ2-7; D is ambiguous. The length of the CDR3 is 14 residues. Trimming stripped 2 bases from V and 0 bases from J, with 8 bases between. Germline CDR1 and CDR2: MNHEY and SVGAGI. CDR3 sequence: CASSYPDGSYEQYF. DNA of the CDR3: TGTGCCAGCAGTTACCCGGACGGCTCCTACGAGCAGTACTTC.

Of note for this clonotype: Germline is not matched at one junction end, which may reflect a read error. This chain links TRBV6-5 with TRBJ1-1, with no clear D. Germline V lookup: CDR1 MNHEY, CDR2 SVGAGI. The CDR3 is 16 residues long. The DNA for the CDR3 is TGTGCCAGCAGTTACTTTCTTATTGGGAGCGCCACTGAAGCTTACTTT. This translates into CASSYFLIGSATEAYF.

In its sample, this clonotype was seen many times. The V gene is TRBV12-3 or TRBV12-4, the J gene TRBJ2-5, with 7 bases lining up with TRBD1. The junction had 5 bases not matched to a gene; V was cut back by 8 bases and J by 2 bases. The CDR3 contains 13 residues. In DNA form, the CDR3 reads TGTGCCAGCGGTGACAGGGTTCAAGAGACCCAGTACTTC. This gives the protein CASGDRVQETQYF.

This clonotype has only one observation. Relative to the germline gene, one junction end is altered; a read error may explain this. This rearrangement joins TRBV27 to TRBJ2-7; TRBD2 matches at 13 bases. Germline V lookup: CDR1 MNHEY, CDR2 SMNVEV (reference sequence). The CDR3 covers 16 residues. The CDR3 reads CASSLSRTSGSHEQYF. In nucleotides, the CDR3 is TGTGCCAGCAGTCTATCAAGGACTAGCGGGAGCCACGAGCAGTACTTC.